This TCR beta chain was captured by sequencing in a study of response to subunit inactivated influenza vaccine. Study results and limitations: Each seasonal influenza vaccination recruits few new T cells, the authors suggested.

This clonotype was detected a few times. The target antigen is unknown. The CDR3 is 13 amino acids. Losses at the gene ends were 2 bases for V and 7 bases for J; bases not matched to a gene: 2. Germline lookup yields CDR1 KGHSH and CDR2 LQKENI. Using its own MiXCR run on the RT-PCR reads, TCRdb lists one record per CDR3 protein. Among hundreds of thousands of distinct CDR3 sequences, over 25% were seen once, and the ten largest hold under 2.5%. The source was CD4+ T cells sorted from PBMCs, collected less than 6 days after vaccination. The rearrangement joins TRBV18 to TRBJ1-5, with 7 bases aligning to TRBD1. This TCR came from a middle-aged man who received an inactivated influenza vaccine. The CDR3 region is CASSPGTDQPQHF. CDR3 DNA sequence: TGTGCCAGCTCACCAGGGACAGACCAGCCCCAGCATTTT.